The clone carrying this T cell receptor (beta chain) showed up many times. What it recognizes is unknown. The sample originates from a study of CD8 T cells in ankylosing spondylitis. Notes on the study in general: Disease-linked clones bore a CD8+ phenotype and were relatively rare in peripheral blood.

Via MiXCR, TCRdb re-called the 5' RACE reads, giving one row per CDR3 protein. The sample records 30,000 to 40,000 distinct CDR3 sequences, about a tenth being singletons. V lost 2 bases to trimming and J lost 5 bases; unmatched junction nucleotides: 2. CDR1 is SGHDT and CDR2 is YYEEEE in the germline V gene. The CDR3 runs 13 residues. J is TRBJ2-5 and V is TRBV5-6; TRBD1 matches at 8 bases. The sample taken for sequencing was blood, either unsorted or a sorted T cell fraction (not recorded which). This TCR was sampled from a male donor with ankylosing spondylitis or in good health (not recorded which). The CDR3 nucleotides read TGTGCCAGCAGCTTCGGGACAGGCGAGACCCAGTACTTC. Its protein product is CASSFGTGETQYF.